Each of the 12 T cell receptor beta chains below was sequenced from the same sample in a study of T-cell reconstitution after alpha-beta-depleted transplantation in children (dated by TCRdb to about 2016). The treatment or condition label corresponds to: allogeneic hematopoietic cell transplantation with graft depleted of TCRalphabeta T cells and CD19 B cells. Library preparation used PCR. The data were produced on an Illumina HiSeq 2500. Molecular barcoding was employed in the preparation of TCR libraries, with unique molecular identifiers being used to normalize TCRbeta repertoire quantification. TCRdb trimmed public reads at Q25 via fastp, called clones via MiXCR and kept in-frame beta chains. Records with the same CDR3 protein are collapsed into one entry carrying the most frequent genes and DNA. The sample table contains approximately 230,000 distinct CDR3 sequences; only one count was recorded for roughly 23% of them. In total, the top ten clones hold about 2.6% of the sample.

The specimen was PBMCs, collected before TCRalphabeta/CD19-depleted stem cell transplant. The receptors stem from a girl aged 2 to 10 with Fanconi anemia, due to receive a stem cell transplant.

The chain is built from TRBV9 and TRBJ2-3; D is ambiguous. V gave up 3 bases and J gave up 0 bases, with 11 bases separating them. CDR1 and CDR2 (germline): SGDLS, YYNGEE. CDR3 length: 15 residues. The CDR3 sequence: CASSGGTHSTDTQYF. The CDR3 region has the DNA TGTGCCAGCAGCGGCGGTACCCACAGCACAGATACGCAGTATTTT.

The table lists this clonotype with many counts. CDR3 region: CSARAFTRGDTQYF. DNA of the CDR3: TGCAGTGCTAGAGCATTCACGAGGGGGGATACGCAGTATTTT. This chain connects TRBV20-1 to TRBJ2-3; D possibly corresponds to TRBD1 (6 bases). Trimming left V 1 base short and J 6 bases short, with 14 bases between. This CDR3 region has 14 residues. The germline V gene encodes CDR1 DFQATT and CDR2 SNEGSKA (reference sequence).

The CDR3 loop reads CASSQDTNYGYTF. The CDR3 nucleotides read TGTGCCAGCAGCCAAGACACTAACTATGGCTACACCTTC. The chain joins TRBV4-2 to TRBJ1-2, with no clear D. Germline values: CDR1 LGHNA, CDR2 YNFKEQ. V lost 0 bases to trimming and J lost 0 bases, with 2 bases between them. The CDR3 covers 13 residues.

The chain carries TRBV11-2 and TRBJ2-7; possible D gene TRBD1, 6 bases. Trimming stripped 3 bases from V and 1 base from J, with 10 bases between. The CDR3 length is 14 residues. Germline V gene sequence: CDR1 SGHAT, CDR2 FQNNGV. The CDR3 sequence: CASSFTTGSYEQYF. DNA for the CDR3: TGTGCCAGCAGCTTTACGACAGGTTCCTACGAGCAGTACTTC.

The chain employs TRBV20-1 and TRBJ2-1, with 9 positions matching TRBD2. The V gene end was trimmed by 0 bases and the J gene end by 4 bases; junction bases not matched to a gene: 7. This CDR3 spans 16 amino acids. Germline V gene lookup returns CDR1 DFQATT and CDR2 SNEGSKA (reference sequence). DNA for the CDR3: TGCAGTGCTAGAGATGGCCTGCGGGGGGGATACAATGAGCAGTTCTTC. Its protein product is CSARDGLRGGYNEQFF.

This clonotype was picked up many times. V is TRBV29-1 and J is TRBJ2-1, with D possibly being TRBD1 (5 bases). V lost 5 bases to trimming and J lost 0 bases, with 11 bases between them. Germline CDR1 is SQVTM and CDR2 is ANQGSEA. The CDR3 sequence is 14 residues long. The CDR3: CSVHGASSYNEQFF. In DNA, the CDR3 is TGCAGCGTTCATGGGGCCAGCTCCTACAATGAGCAGTTCTTC.

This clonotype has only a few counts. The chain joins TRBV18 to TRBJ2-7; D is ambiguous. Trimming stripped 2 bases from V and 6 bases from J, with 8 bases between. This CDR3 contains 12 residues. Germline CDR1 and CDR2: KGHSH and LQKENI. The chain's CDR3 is CASSPAGPEQYF. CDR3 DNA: TGTGCCAGCTCACCAGCAGGCCCCGAGCAGTACTTC.

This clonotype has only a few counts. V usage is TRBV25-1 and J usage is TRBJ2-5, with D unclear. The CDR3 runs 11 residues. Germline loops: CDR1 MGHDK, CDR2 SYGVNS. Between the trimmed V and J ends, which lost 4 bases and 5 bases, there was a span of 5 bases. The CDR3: CASSGVETQYF. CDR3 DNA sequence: TGTGCCAGCAGTGGAGTTGAGACCCAGTACTTC.

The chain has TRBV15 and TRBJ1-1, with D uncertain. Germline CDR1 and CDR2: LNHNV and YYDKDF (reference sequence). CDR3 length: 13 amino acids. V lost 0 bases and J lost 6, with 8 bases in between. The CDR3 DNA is TGTGCCACCAGCAGAGACACAGACCCTGAAGCTTTCTTT. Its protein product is CATSRDTDPEAFF. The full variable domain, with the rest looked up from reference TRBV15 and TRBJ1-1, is DAMVIQNPRYQVTQFGKPVTLSCSQTLNHNVMYWYQQKSSQAPKLLFHYYDKDFNNEADTPDNFQSRRPNTSFCFLDIRSPGLGDTAMYLCATSRDTDPEAFFGQGTRLTVV.

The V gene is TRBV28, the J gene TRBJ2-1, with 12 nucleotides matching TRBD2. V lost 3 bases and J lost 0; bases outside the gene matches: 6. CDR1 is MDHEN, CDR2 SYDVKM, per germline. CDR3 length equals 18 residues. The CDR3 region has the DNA TGTGCCAGCAGTTTCCAAGGGGGACTAGCGGGCTCCTACAATGAGCAGTTCTTC. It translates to CASSFQGGLAGSYNEQFF.

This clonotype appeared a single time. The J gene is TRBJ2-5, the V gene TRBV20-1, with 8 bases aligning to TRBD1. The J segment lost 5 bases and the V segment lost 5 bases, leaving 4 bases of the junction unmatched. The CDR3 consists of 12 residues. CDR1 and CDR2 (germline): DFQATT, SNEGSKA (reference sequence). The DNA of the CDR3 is TGCAGTGCTCGACAGGGGAGGGAGACCCAGTACTTC. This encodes CSARQGRETQYF.

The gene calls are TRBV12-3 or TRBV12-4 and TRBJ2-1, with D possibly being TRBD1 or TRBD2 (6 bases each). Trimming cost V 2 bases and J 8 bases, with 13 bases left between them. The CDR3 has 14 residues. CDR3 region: CASSLLRGVDEQFF. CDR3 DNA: TGTGCCAGCAGTTTATTAAGGGGGGTCGATGAGCAGTTCTTC.